What follows describes a single T cell receptor beta chain. Its antigen is currently unknown. This sample was included in a study of CD4 T cells in relation to SARS-CoV-2 and coronaviruses. Before the COVID-19 pandemic, during about 2011-2019, CD4+ T cells were taken from unexposed donors. After ten to eleven days of culture, CD4+ T cells were isolated. Germline assignment: CDR1 MDHEN and CDR2 SYDVKM. V gave up 5 bases and J gave up 6 bases; unmatched junction bases: 9. The CDR3 runs 15 residues. Method: immunoSEQ multiplex PCR; TCRdb's copy keeps in-frame clones and lacks some. The repertoire holds roughly 23,000 clones, with over 75% as singletons.

The chain links TRBV28 to TRBJ1-2, with TRBD1 matching over 10 bases. The TCR sequence derives from a human donor in good health. Sequences were obtained from CD4+ T cells from PBMCs, cultured in vitro. The CDR3 DNA reads TGTGCCAGCAGTCGACCGGGACAGGGGAAGGATGGCTACACCTTC. Residues: CASSRPGQGKDGYTF.